This T cell receptor beta chain was captured in a study of blood T cell repertoires in COVID-19. Study summary: Samples taken during acute and convalescent COVID-19 were collected in the United States, Italy and Spain. Nucleic acid was either cDNA or gDNA, and it came from T cells, B-cell-depleted T cells, or PBMCs.

In the source study's methods: Estimates of nucleated cell counts were drawn from the amplification of reference gene primers. This table comes from immunoSEQ multiplex PCR, and its TCRdb copy is limited to in-frame clones, with some not included. V and J calls and clone size are those listed in that table; D and trimming were worked out from the DNA. The sample yields roughly 200,000 clones, 60% to 85% seen once. The TCR was taken from a woman aged 50 to 60 with active or convalescent COVID-19. The sample consisted of peripheral blood.

The CDR3 coding sequence is TGTGCCAGCAGCCCTCCGGGACTAGCATCCTCAGATACGCAGTATTTT. Amino acid sequence: CASSPPGLASSDTQYF. This chain joins TRBV7-8 and TRBJ2-3; 9 bases fit TRBD2. The CDR3 contains 16 residues. The V gene end was trimmed by 5 bases and the J gene end by 4 bases; junction bases not matched to a gene: 10. Looked up from germline, CDR1 is SGHVS and CDR2 is FQNEAQ.